This T cell receptor beta chain was captured in a study of blood T cell repertoires in COVID-19. Study background: Acute-phase and convalescent COVID-19 samples originated in the United States, Italy and Spain. The analysed material was cDNA or gDNA that came from T cells, B-cell-depleted T cells, or PBMCs.

Original methodology: It was from reference gene primer amplification that nucleated cell counts were estimated. Only in-frame clones appear in the TCRdb table, and some are missing; sequencing was by immunoSEQ multiplex PCR. The V and J calls and clone size were taken over from that table, and D and trimming were inferred from the DNA. The repertoire holds roughly 300,000 clones, with roughly 85% as singletons. Germline V gene lookup returns CDR1 SGDLS and CDR2 YYNGEE. CDR3 length equals 16 residues. Trimming at V came to 3 bases and at J to 2 bases, leaving 9 bases not matched to a gene. The V call is TRBV9, the J call TRBJ2-3; 7 bases match TRBD1. Sequenced material: peripheral blood. This sequence was found in a woman between 45 and 60 years old who had recovered from COVID-19. The CDR3 reads CASSAGDRQYTDTQYF. The CDR3 coding sequence is TGTGCCAGCAGCGCAGGGGACAGACAGTACACAGATACGCAGTATTTT.